The source of this T cell receptor beta chain is a study of molecular identifiers for immune sequencing clone quantification. Study-wide results and limits: With a barcode shared among identical TCR molecules, highly expanded clone sizes could be underestimated.

In this sample, this clonotype turned up many times. The antigen is not known. TCRdb passed the PCR reads through MiXCR, listing each CDR3 protein once. The repertoire includes 550,000 to 750,000 distinct CDR3 sequences, just under 20% of them detected once, and roughly 0.9% sits in the top ten. The CDR3 is 13 residues long. V lost 5 bases and J lost 4, with 12 bases in between. Germline assignment: CDR1 SQVTM and CDR2 ANQGSEA. Material for sequencing was naive CD8+ T cells from blood, with Jurkat cell RNA spiked in. The subset is: FACS-sorted CD8+CD4-CCR7+CD45RA+ naive T cells. The chain couples TRBV29-1 to TRBJ2-1; D ambiguous. The sequence was obtained from a human donor in good health. Some libraries in this study had Jurkat cell RNA spiked in. CDR3 coding DNA: TGCAGCGTTAAGACGGGCCGTTACAATGAGCAGTTCTTC. Translation gives CSVKTGRYNEQFF.